The 8 T cell receptor beta chains in this list originate from one sample, sequenced in a study of T-cell reconstitution after alpha-beta-depleted transplantation in children. Unique molecular identifiers were built into the TCRbeta library. One entry per CDR3 protein results from TCRdb running MiXCR on the PCR reads. The repertoire includes about 150,000 distinct CDR3 sequences, around 10% of them detected once, and around 18% sits in the top ten. Sequences were derived from PBMCs, mostly from graft donor cells, sampled 180 days after TCRalphabeta/CD19-depleted stem cell transplant. These receptors all stem from a female patient aged 2-10 years who had a stem cell transplant for congenital amegakaryocytic thrombocytopenia, so the T cells may come from the graft donor.

V gene TRBV28 combines with J gene TRBJ2-3; a possible D gene is TRBD1 (5 bases). The CDR3 contains 14 residues. Germline lookup yields CDR1 MDHEN and CDR2 SYDVKM. The V end was cut by 3 bases, the J end by 2 bases, with 9 bases between. The CDR3: CASSFGQPTDTQYF. In DNA form, the CDR3 reads TGTGCCAGCAGTTTTGGACAACCCACAGATACGCAGTATTTT.

This clonotype was observed many times. The chain combines TRBV20-1 with TRBJ2-3; 12 bases align to TRBD2. Germline CDR1 reads DFQATT; CDR2 reads SNEGSKA (reference sequence). Trimming cost V 3 bases and J 2 bases; bases outside gene matches: 6. This CDR3 spans 16 amino acids. This chain's CDR3 is CSASFGLAGLTDTQYF. CDR3 nucleotide sequence: TGCAGTGCTAGCTTCGGACTAGCGGGACTCACAGATACGCAGTATTTT.

This clonotype showed up just a few times. The CDR3 sequence: CSATGDSYEQYF. DNA of the CDR3: TGCAGTGCTACGGGGGACTCCTACGAGCAGTACTTC. The rearrangement uses TRBV20-1 and TRBJ2-7, with D perhaps matching TRBD2 (6 bases). The length of the CDR3 is 12 residues. The germline V gene encodes CDR1 DFQATT and CDR2 SNEGSKA (reference sequence). The germline V and J ends were trimmed by 4 bases and 0 bases, with 7 bases remaining between them.

This clonotype has a handful of counts. CDR3 residues: CSALAQANNEQFF. The CDR3 DNA sequence: TGCAGTGCTTTGGCACAAGCGAACAATGAGCAGTTCTTC. This rearrangement joins TRBV20-1 to TRBJ2-1; no clear D. CDR1 and CDR2 (germline): DFQATT, SNEGSKA (reference sequence). The CDR3 covers 13 residues. V was clipped by 5 bases and J by 5 bases, with 13 bases between them.

The sample holds many counts of this clonotype. The chain joins TRBV7-9 to TRBJ2-7, with 10 bases that match TRBD1. The germline CDR1 and CDR2 sequences are SEHNR and FQNEAQ (reference sequence). V shed 4 bases, J shed 3 bases, and the junction held 6 bases outside the gene matches. The CDR3 is 15 residues long. The CDR3 loop reads CASSSGQGVYYEQYF. CDR3 sequence (DNA): TGTGCCAGCAGCTCCGGACAGGGGGTTTACTACGAGCAGTACTTC.

This chain joins TRBV18 and TRBJ2-7, with D unclear. Germline loops: CDR1 KGHSH, CDR2 LQKENI. V dropped 3 bases and J dropped 0 bases, with 15 bases sitting between them. This CDR3 region has 16 residues. CDR3 in amino acids: CASSPQTPTSSYEQYF. The CDR3 DNA follows: TGTGCCAGCTCACCCCAGACACCGACGAGCTCCTACGAGCAGTACTTC. The full variable domain, its missing parts supplied by reference TRBV18 and TRBJ2-7, is NAGVMQNPRHLVRRRGQEARLRCSPMKGHSHVYWYRQLPEEGLKFMVYLQKENIIDESGMPKERFSAEFPKEGPSILRIQQVVRGDSAAYFCASSPQTPTSSYEQYFGPGTRLTVT.

This clonotype has at least ten counts. The gene calls are TRBV15 and TRBJ2-5; D is perhaps TRBD2 (6 bases). Germline V gives CDR1 LNHNV, CDR2 YYDKDF (reference sequence). V was trimmed by 0 bases and J by 4 bases, leaving 9 bases between them. This CDR3 has 14 residues. CDR3 in amino acids: CATSRDLGGETQYF. CDR3 DNA sequence: TGTGCCACCAGCAGAGATCTGGGGGGAGAGACCCAGTACTTC.

CDR3 in amino acids: CAWSAGISNTEAFF. The CDR3 DNA follows: TGTGCCTGGAGTGCCGGGATCTCCAACACTGAAGCTTTCTTT. The rearrangement uses TRBV30 and TRBJ1-1, with D hard to call. The CDR3 sequence is 14 residues long. Deletions cut 1 base from V and 2 bases from J, with 11 bases between. CDR1 is GTSNPN and CDR2 is SVGIG in the germline V gene (reference sequence).